The 12 T cell receptor beta chains listed next were all sequenced from one sample in a study of neurological immune-mediated disorders. TCRdb used MiXCR to reprocess the 5' RACE reads, holding one entry per CDR3 protein. The table lists 54,000 or so distinct CDR3 sequences, about 4.1% of them singletons, with under 8.5% in the top ten. Sequenced input: PBMCs. These receptors originate from a man in his sixties with multiple sclerosis.

This clonotype was recorded at least ten times. This chain links TRBV28 with TRBJ1-4; no reliable D call. Germline assignment: CDR1 MDHEN and CDR2 SYDVKM. V shed 5 bases and J shed 7 bases, with 14 bases lying between them. The CDR3 has 14 residues. The CDR3 DNA sequence: TGTGCCAGCAGTCGCGCACCGACGGGTGAAAAACTGTTTTTT. Encoded protein: CASSRAPTGEKLFF.

In its sample, this clonotype was seen many times. For the CDR3, the DNA is TGTGCCAGTAATAGCCCCCGCCAGAACACTGAAGCTTTCTTT. Amino acids: CASNSPRQNTEAFF. The gene calls are TRBV19 and TRBJ1-1; D remains unclear. CDR1 and CDR2 from the germline V gene are LNHDA and SQIVND (reference sequence). Trimming left V 7 bases short and J 1 base short, with 13 bases between. This CDR3 has 14 amino acids.

The table lists this clonotype with many counts. This chain uses TRBV7-2 with TRBJ2-5; D is perhaps TRBD2 (6 bases). CDR3 length: 14 amino acids. With 3 bases removed from V and 2 bases from J, the gap between germline ends came to 10 bases. From germline, CDR1 is SGHTA and CDR2 FQGNSA. The CDR3 loop is CASSLGGNQETQYF. As DNA, the CDR3 is TGTGCCAGCAGCTTGGGAGGTAATCAAGAGACCCAGTACTTC.

Ten or more counts support this clonotype. V gene TRBV5-6 combines with J gene TRBJ1-1, with D perhaps matching TRBD1 (5 bases). Germline V lookup: CDR1 SGHDT, CDR2 YYEEEE. V was shortened by 1 base and J by 0 bases, with 7 bases between the two germline ends. This CDR3 region has 14 residues. The CDR3 DNA follows: TGTGCCAGCAGCTTGTGGACATTGAACACTGAAGCTTTCTTT. It codes for CASSLWTLNTEAFF.

This clonotype was seen at least ten times. V is TRBV20-1 and J is TRBJ1-4; no reliable D call. The CDR3 is made up of 11 amino acids. Between the trimmed V and J ends, which lost 1 base and 6 bases, there was a span of 3 bases. In germline, CDR1 is DFQATT, CDR2 SNEGSKA (reference sequence). The CDR3 DNA reads TGCAGTGCTAGAGTATATGAAAAACTGTTTTTT. Its protein product is CSARVYEKLFF.

This clonotype has at least ten counts. The chain has TRBV5-1 and TRBJ2-1; tentatively, D is TRBD2 (6 bases). This CDR3 region has 14 residues. The germline V and J ends were trimmed by 5 bases and 6 bases, with 15 bases remaining between them. The germline V gene encodes CDR1 SGHRS and CDR2 YFSETQ. CDR3 amino acids: CASSLRELGNEQFF. In nucleotides, the CDR3 is TGCGCCAGCAGTCTCCGGGAGCTCGGCAATGAGCAGTTCTTC. Using reference TRBV5-1 and TRBJ2-1 for the parts outside the CDR3, the full variable domain is KAGVTQTPRYLIKTRGQQVTLSCSPISGHRSVSWYQQTPGQGLQFLFEYFSETQRNKGNFPGRFSGRQFSNSRSEMNVSTLELGDSALYLCASSLRELGNEQFFGPGTRLTVL.

This clonotype was counted between two and nine times. The chain has TRBV5-1 and TRBJ2-7; D is uncertain. This CDR3 has 13 residues. CDR1 is SGHRS, CDR2 YFSETQ, per germline. The V end was cut by 1 base, the J end by 2 bases, with 7 bases between. This chain's CDR3 is CASSLTATYEQYF. In nucleotides, the CDR3 is TGCGCCAGCAGCTTGACAGCTACCTACGAGCAGTACTTC.

This clonotype was detected many times. The chain is built from TRBV27 and TRBJ1-2; TRBD1 might be the D (5 bases). V shed 5 bases and J shed 8 bases, with 18 bases lying between them. Looked up from germline, CDR1 is MNHEY and CDR2 is SMNVEV (reference sequence). There are 14 residues in the CDR3. CDR3 DNA sequence: TGTGCCAGCAGTAGGGGACCGCCTCGAGGGGGCTACACCTTC. This sequence encodes CASSRGPPRGGYTF.

V is TRBV5-1 and J is TRBJ1-2; D is possibly TRBD1 (5 bases). Germline lookup yields CDR1 SGHRS and CDR2 YFSETQ. Trimming took off 4 bases at V and 4 bases at J, with 11 bases between the two ends. This CDR3 is 13 amino acids long. The CDR3 loop reads CASSPAQGYGYTF. CDR3 bases: TGCGCCAGCAGCCCCGCGCAGGGCTATGGCTACACCTTC.

This clonotype was detected ten times or more. A clone one base away is much larger, so this may be a read error. This chain joins TRBV5-1 and TRBJ2-7, with 8 bases that match TRBD1. The CDR3 has 14 residues. From germline, CDR1 is SGHRS and CDR2 YFSETQ. V lost 3 bases and J lost 7; bases outside the gene matches: 9. As DNA, the CDR3 is TGCGCCAGCAGCTACTCAGGACAGGGTAAAGAGCAGTACTTC. Residues: CASSYSGQGKEQYF.

This clonotype was recorded a few times. The rearrangement links TRBV7-7 to TRBJ2-3; 8 nucleotides agree with TRBD2. This CDR3 region has 17 residues. Per the germline V gene, CDR1 is SSHAT and CDR2 is FNYEAQ (reference sequence). V dropped 1 base and J dropped 0; count of bases not matched to a gene: 6. The CDR3 loop is CASSLGRGDPSTDTQYF. DNA for the CDR3: TGTGCCAGCAGCTTAGGGCGGGGGGATCCTAGCACAGATACGCAGTATTTT.

This clonotype was picked up many times. V is TRBV12-3 or TRBV12-4 and J is TRBJ1-2; D not certain. V was shortened by 8 bases and J by 7 bases, with 17 bases between the two germline ends. The CDR3 totals 13 residues. The CDR3 DNA is TGTGCCAGCGGTTCCGGAGATTTCGGTGGCTACACCTTC. Protein: CASGSGDFGGYTF.